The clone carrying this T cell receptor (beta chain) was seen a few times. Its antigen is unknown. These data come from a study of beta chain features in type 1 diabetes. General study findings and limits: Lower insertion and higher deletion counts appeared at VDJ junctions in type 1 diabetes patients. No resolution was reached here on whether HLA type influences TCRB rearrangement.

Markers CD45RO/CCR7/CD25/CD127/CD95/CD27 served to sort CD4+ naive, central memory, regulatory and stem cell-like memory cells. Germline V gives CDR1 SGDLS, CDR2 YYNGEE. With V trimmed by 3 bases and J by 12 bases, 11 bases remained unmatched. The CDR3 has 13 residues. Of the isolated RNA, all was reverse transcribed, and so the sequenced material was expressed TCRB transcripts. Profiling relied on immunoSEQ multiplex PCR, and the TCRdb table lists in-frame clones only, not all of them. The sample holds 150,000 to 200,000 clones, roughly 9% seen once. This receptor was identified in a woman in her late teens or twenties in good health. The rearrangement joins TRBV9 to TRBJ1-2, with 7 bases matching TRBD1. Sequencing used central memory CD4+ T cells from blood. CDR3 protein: CASSDRGAGVHTF. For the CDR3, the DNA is TGTGCCAGCAGCGACAGGGGAGCCGGCGTTCACACCTTC.